These 32 T cell receptor beta chains came from one sample sequenced in a study of CXCR3-negative and CXCR3-positive naive CD8 T cells. General study results and limits: More hydrophobic TRB CDR3s occurred in CXCR3-positive than in CXCR3-negative naive cells.

UMI labels and 5' RACE were used to prepare the TRB cDNA libraries. TCRdb reprocessed the 5' RACE reads and keeps a single row for each CDR3 protein, giving no DNA. Here the sample table reports around 63,000 distinct CDR3 sequences. The antigens for these receptors are not known. The material sequenced was naive CXCR3+ CD8+ T cells from blood. As for subset: CD45RO-CCR7+CD27+CD95- naive CD8+ T cells expressing CXCR3 (TNR3+). The receptors here all came from a human donor in good health. Some clones in this sample may be carry-over from other donors' samples.

The CDR3 loop is CASSLWETQYF. The chain has TRBV7-2 and TRBJ2-5. The CDR3 consists of 11 residues. Germline V gene sequence: CDR1 SGHTA, CDR2 FQGNSA. The entire variable domain, with the rest obtained from reference TRBV7-2 and TRBJ2-5, is as follows: GAGVSQSPSNKVTEKGKDVELRCDPISGHTALYWYRQSLGQGLEFLIYFQGNSAPDKSGLPSDRFSAERTGGSVSTLTIQRTQQEDSAVYLCASSLWETQYFGPGTRLLVL.

The CDR3 here is CSARETGGADTIYF. V usage is TRBV20-1 and J usage is TRBJ1-3; TCRdb's D call of TRBD1 is untestable without DNA. CDR1 is DFQATT, CDR2 SNEGSKA, per germline (reference sequence). This CDR3 region has 14 residues.

The J gene is TRBJ2-7, the V gene TRBV7-3. Germline lookup yields CDR1 SGHTA and CDR2 FQGTGA. The CDR3 sequence is 14 residues long. The CDR3 loop is CASSPYSLSYEQYF. The variable domain in full, with the rest retrieved from reference TRBV7-3 and TRBJ2-7, is GAGVSQTPSNKVTEKGKYVELRCDPISGHTALYWYRQSLGQGPEFLIYFQGTGAADDSGLPNDRFFAVRPEGSVSTLKIQRTERGDSAVYLCASSPYSLSYEQYFGPGTRLTVT.

This chain uses TRBV4-3 with TRBJ2-2; TCRdb outputs TRBD2, but without DNA this stays unchecked. Germline values: CDR1 LGHNA, CDR2 YSLEER. The CDR3 loop spans 17 amino acids. The CDR3 loop reads CASSHGASGANTGELFF.

The genes are TRBV12-3 or TRBV12-4 and TRBJ2-1. This CDR3 spans 15 amino acids. The CDR3: CASSTHLASYNEQFF.

The chain combines TRBV15 with TRBJ2-1; with no DNA, the TCRdb D assignment of TRBD2 cannot be verified. There are 14 residues in the CDR3. The V gene's germline CDR1 is LNHNV and CDR2 YYDKDF (reference sequence). Here the CDR3 reads CATSRAPRGNEQFF.

The rearrangement uses TRBV5-1 and TRBJ2-7; there is no DNA to check the TCRdb D call of TRBD2. This CDR3 comprises 12 residues. The V gene's germline CDR1 is SGHRS and CDR2 YFSETQ. CDR3: CASSFPGGEQYF.

The chain uses TRBV12-3 or TRBV12-4 and TRBJ1-5. The CDR3 is made up of 16 amino acids. CDR3 residues: CASSLAQGFGNQPQHF.

The chain recombines TRBV7-3 with TRBJ2-1; TCRdb indicates TRBD2, and absent DNA this call remains unverified. Germline CDR1 reads SGHTA; CDR2 reads FQGTGA. This CDR3 region has 15 residues. CDR3 amino acids: CASSSGTTSYNEQFF.

This chain's CDR3 is CASSYPGTDGYTF. The chain employs TRBV28 and TRBJ1-2; with no DNA, the TCRdb D assignment of TRBD1 cannot be verified. This CDR3 has 13 amino acids. Per germline, CDR1 MDHEN and CDR2 SYDVKM.

The genes are TRBV7-9 and TRBJ2-1. Germline V CDR1 and CDR2: SEHNR, FQNEAQ (reference sequence). This CDR3 comprises 14 residues. The CDR3 sequence: CASSLADPYNEQFF.

The genes are TRBV11-1 and TRBJ2-7; absent DNA, TCRdb's TRBD2 call cannot be checked. CDR3 length: 14 residues. The germline V gene encodes CDR1 SGHAT and CDR2 FQDESV (reference sequence). The chain's CDR3 is CASSRAGGAYEQYF.

The rearrangement joins TRBV20-1 to TRBJ1-2. There are 12 residues in the CDR3. The V gene's germline CDR1 is DFQATT and CDR2 SNEGSKA (reference sequence). The CDR3 loop is CSAGSRHYGYTF.

CDR3: CASSPIAGEGTDTQYF. The chain has TRBV3-1 and TRBJ2-3; TCRdb's D call of TRBD2 is untestable without DNA. Per germline, CDR1 LGHDT and CDR2 YNNKEL (reference sequence). The CDR3 runs to 16 residues.

The V call is TRBV5-5, the J call TRBJ2-1; TCRdb's D call, TRBD1, is unchecked because there is no DNA. The CDR3 sequence is 13 residues long. CDR1 is SGHKS and CDR2 is YYEKEE in the germline V gene (reference sequence). The chain's CDR3 is CASSLDRGTEQFF.

The chain combines TRBV3-1 with TRBJ2-1. There are 16 residues in the CDR3. The germline CDR1 and CDR2 sequences are LGHDT and YNNKEL (reference sequence). The chain's CDR3 is CASSQDWPPMDNEQFF.

The rearrangement joins TRBV28 to TRBJ2-2; the D gene TCRdb calls, TRBD1, cannot be checked with no DNA. The CDR3 length is 15 residues. Germline V CDR1 and CDR2: MDHEN, SYDVKM. The CDR3 sequence: CASSFPTGNTGELFF.

V usage is TRBV7-2 and J usage is TRBJ1-1; TCRdb names TRBD1, which stays unverified in the absence of DNA. Per the germline V gene, CDR1 is SGHTA and CDR2 is FQGNSA. The CDR3 has 16 residues. CDR3 region: CASSLSLGARGTEAFF. The full variable domain, completed using reference TRBV7-2 and TRBJ1-1, is GAGVSQSPSNKVTEKGKDVELRCDPISGHTALYWYRQSLGQGLEFLIYFQGNSAPDKSGLPSDRFSAERTGGSVSTLTIQRTQQEDSAVYLCASSLSLGARGTEAFFGQGTRLTVV.

The V call is TRBV29-1, the J call TRBJ2-7; TCRdb reports TRBD1, a call that lacks DNA to check it against. Germline assignment: CDR1 SQVTM and CDR2 ANQGSEA. The CDR3 contains 14 residues. The CDR3 reads CSAQGGQGSDEQYF.

This chain joins TRBV6-2 or TRBV6-3 and TRBJ1-2. The CDR3 covers 14 residues. Per the germline V gene, CDR1 is MNHEY and CDR2 is SVGEGT. This CDR3 reads CASSSERYGYGYTF.

The V gene is TRBV6-4, the J gene TRBJ2-2; there is no DNA to check the TCRdb D call of TRBD1. CDR1 and CDR2 (germline): MRHNA, SNTAGT. The CDR3 covers 16 residues. This CDR3 reads CASSDTGTANTGELFF.

V and J are TRBV7-8 and TRBJ1-2; TCRdb gives TRBD1 as the D gene, but with no DNA this cannot be confirmed. Germline CDR1 and CDR2: SGHVS and FQNEAQ. The CDR3 covers 16 residues. CDR3 protein: CASSRNSGGRFYGYTF.

V is TRBV7-2 and J is TRBJ2-1; TCRdb gives TRBD2 as the D gene, but with no DNA this cannot be confirmed. The germline V gene has CDR1 SGHTA and CDR2 FQGNSA. This CDR3 is 17 amino acids long. This CDR3 is CASSHSLAGGMYNEQFF.

The rearrangement links TRBV7-6 to TRBJ2-3; the D gene TCRdb calls, TRBD2, cannot be checked with no DNA. This CDR3 contains 19 residues. Germline CDR1 SGHVS, CDR2 FNYEAQ. CDR3 sequence: CASSLTSIGTSGSTDTQYF. The variable domain in full, with the rest retrieved from reference TRBV7-6 and TRBJ2-3, is GAGVSQSPRYKVTKRGQDVALRCDPISGHVSLYWYRQALGQGPEFLTYFNYEAQQDKSGLPNDRFSAERPEGSISTLTIQRTEQRDSAMYRCASSLTSIGTSGSTDTQYFGPGTRLTVL.

The genes are TRBV6-2 or TRBV6-3 and TRBJ2-7; TCRdb's D call, TRBD1, is unchecked because there is no DNA. Germline V gives CDR1 MNHEY, CDR2 SVGEGT. The CDR3 extends over 14 amino acids. Here the CDR3 reads CASSQGRSGYEQYF.

This rearrangement joins TRBV20-1 to TRBJ2-7; the D gene TCRdb calls, TRBD1, cannot be checked with no DNA. Germline V CDR1 and CDR2: DFQATT, SNEGSKA (reference sequence). The CDR3 totals 13 residues. The CDR3 protein is CSAGQGISYEQYF.

The rearrangement uses TRBV6-2 or TRBV6-3 and TRBJ2-2; no DNA is available, so the TRBD1 call from TCRdb remains unchecked. Germline lookup yields CDR1 MNHEY and CDR2 SVGEGT. This CDR3 region has 14 residues. The CDR3 region is CASSYSPGTGELFF.

V and J are TRBV19 and TRBJ2-3; the TCRdb D gene call, TRBD1, has no DNA to confirm it. Germline V gives CDR1 LNHDA, CDR2 SQIVND (reference sequence). The length of the CDR3 is 15 residues. The CDR3 is CASSTGTRSTDTQYF.

The chain carries TRBV12-3 or TRBV12-4 and TRBJ2-2; lacking DNA, the TRBD1 call made by TCRdb goes unchecked. The CDR3 consists of 15 residues. The CDR3 here is CASSFGRLSTGELFF.

The gene calls are TRBV15 and TRBJ2-3; the D gene TCRdb calls, TRBD1, cannot be checked with no DNA. Germline V gene data show CDR1 as LNHNV and CDR2 as YYDKDF (reference sequence). The CDR3 totals 15 residues. The CDR3 spells CATTRDRATTDTQYF.

The genes are TRBV7-3 and TRBJ1-1; TCRdb lists TRBD1, though no DNA is available to test this call. The CDR3 has 14 amino acids. CDR1 is SGHTA, CDR2 FQGTGA, per germline. The CDR3 sequence: CASSTTGGGTEAFF.

The chain links TRBV5-5 to TRBJ2-7; TCRdb lists TRBD1, though no DNA is available to test this call. The CDR3 is 15 residues long. Per the germline V gene, CDR1 is SGHKS and CDR2 is YYEKEE (reference sequence). The CDR3 spells CASSPQTGETYEQYF.